Shown below are 20 T cell receptor beta chains from a single sample sequenced in a study of CD8 T cells in acute hepatitis C reinfection. TCRdb keeps only in-frame clones here, not all; method: immunoSEQ multiplex PCR. In the table there are about 38,000 clones, 80% to 90% of which are singletons. Time point denoted: naive CD8 control sorted from an acute-time-point sample. Sequenced material: naive CD8+ T cells from PBMCs. Source of these receptors: a young woman who spontaneously cleared hepatitis C infection.

The chain links TRBV5-1 to TRBJ2-3; no definite D call. V was trimmed by 0 bases and J by 0 bases, leaving 8 bases between them. Germline V gene sequence: CDR1 SGHRS, CDR2 YFSETQ. The CDR3 runs 15 residues. The CDR3 DNA follows: TGCGCCAGCAGCTTGGCCTCTAGTAGCACAGATACGCAGTATTTT. Translated, it gives CASSLASSSTDTQYF.

The genes are TRBV27 and TRBJ1-1, with unresolved D. Germline CDR1 is MNHEY and CDR2 is SMNVEV (reference sequence). V was pared by 2 bases and J by 0 bases, with 7 bases between. There are 14 residues in the CDR3. The CDR3 nucleotides read TGTGCCAGCAGTTTACGCGGGATGAACACTGAAGCTTTCTTT. Protein sequence: CASSLRGMNTEAFF.

The rearrangement links TRBV29-1 to TRBJ2-5; possible D gene TRBD2, 6 bases. CDR3 length: 13 amino acids. V lost 5 bases, J lost 3 bases, and 13 bases lay in between. Germline V gene lookup returns CDR1 SQVTM and CDR2 ANQGSEA. CDR3 coding DNA: TGCAGCGTTCGTCACCGGGGGAAAGAGACCCAGTACTTC. The encoded protein is CSVRHRGKETQYF.

The chain carries TRBV5-4 and TRBJ2-1, with 9 positions matching TRBD1. CDR3 length: 17 residues. Germline-derived CDR1 and CDR2 are SGHNT and YYREEE (reference sequence). Germline trimming cut 6 bases from V and 7 bases from J; bases unmatched to any gene: 17. The CDR3 loop reads CASNPSDGTGFLNEQFF. The CDR3 nucleotides are TGTGCCAGCAACCCAAGTGACGGGACAGGGTTTCTAAATGAGCAGTTCTTC.

The chain joins TRBV4-2 to TRBJ1-5; D remains unclear. V was cut by 1 base and J by 3 bases, with 16 bases left in between. The germline CDR1 and CDR2 sequences are LGHNA and YNFKEQ. The CDR3 runs to 17 residues. This CDR3 is CASSQGGGIEHNQPQHF. The CDR3 DNA sequence: TGTGCCAGCAGCCAAGGTGGAGGGATTGAGCACAATCAGCCCCAGCATTTT.

This chain connects TRBV5-1 to TRBJ2-1, with D possibly matching TRBD2 (6 bases). Germline V gene sequence: CDR1 SGHRS, CDR2 YFSETQ. The CDR3 totals 15 residues. V was shortened by 6 bases and J by 6 bases, with 19 bases between the two germline ends. For the CDR3, the DNA is TGCGCCAGCACCACCTTCGTCGGGACTCTCAATGAGCAGTTCTTC. As protein: CASTTFVGTLNEQFF.

The chain recombines TRBV6-6 with TRBJ2-5; D remains unclear. With 8 bases removed from V and 6 bases from J, the gap between germline ends came to 7 bases. Per germline, CDR1 MNHNY and CDR2 SVGAGI (reference sequence). CDR3 size: 10 residues. CDR3 sequence: CASGAKTQYF. CDR3 nucleotides: TGTGCCAGCGGCGCGAAGACCCAGTACTTC.

The chain is built from TRBV14 and TRBJ2-7; the D gene is possibly TRBD2 (6 bases). The CDR3 is made up of 14 amino acids. V shed 1 base and J shed 7 bases, with 14 bases lying between them. Germline CDR1 and CDR2: SGHDN and FVKESK. The CDR3 protein is CASSQVTGRGEQYF. The DNA of the CDR3 is TGTGCCAGCAGCCAAGTTACAGGTCGGGGGGAGCAGTACTTC.

This sequence joins TRBV11-3 and TRBJ2-1; either TRBD1 or TRBD2 may fit D (5 bases each). The V and J ends lost 5 bases and 8 bases respectively, with 19 bases between them. Germline loops: CDR1 SGHNT, CDR2 YENEEA. The CDR3 loop spans 15 amino acids. CDR3 sequence: CASSPFRGGNDEQFF. The CDR3 DNA is TGTGCCAGCAGCCCGTTTCGGGGCGGAAACGATGAGCAGTTCTTC. The whole variable domain, remainder taken from reference TRBV11-3 and TRBJ2-1, is EAGVVQSPRYKIIEKKQPVAFWCNPISGHNTLYWYLQNLGQGPELLIRYENEEAVDDSQLPKDRFSAERLKGVDSTLKIQPAELGDSAVYLCASSPFRGGNDEQFFGPGTRLTVL.

The V and J genes are TRBV5-5 and TRBJ2-1; D is possibly TRBD1 or TRBD2 (5 bases each). This CDR3 is 14 amino acids long. Trimming cost V 4 bases and J 4 bases, with 12 bases left between them. Germline V gives CDR1 SGHKS, CDR2 YYEKEE (reference sequence). The CDR3: CASSGRDVYNEQFF. The DNA of the CDR3 is TGTGCCAGCAGCGGACGGGACGTATACAATGAGCAGTTCTTC.

This rearrangement joins TRBV5-6 to TRBJ2-1, with 7 bases that match TRBD2. The V and J ends lost 1 base and 7 bases, in that order; junction bases with no gene match: 8. The germline V gene has CDR1 SGHDT and CDR2 YYEEEE. This CDR3 contains 15 residues. The CDR3 bases are TGTGCCAGCAGCTTGTGGCGAGCGGGGTTGAATGAGCAGTTCTTC. Its protein product is CASSLWRAGLNEQFF.

The V call is TRBV11-3, the J call TRBJ2-3; no clear D. V was pared by 5 bases and J by 6 bases, with 9 bases between. Germline V lookup: CDR1 SGHNT, CDR2 YENEEA. This CDR3 is built from 12 residues. DNA for the CDR3: TGTGCCAGCAGCGCGTTGGGGGATACGCAGTATTTT. Translating gives CASSALGDTQYF.

This chain joins TRBV2 and TRBJ1-2; D remains ambiguous. Germline V lookup: CDR1 SNHLY, CDR2 FYNNEI. The CDR3 is 16 residues long. The germline V and J ends were trimmed by 4 bases and 3 bases, with 18 bases remaining between them. The CDR3 DNA follows: TGTGCCAGCAGTGGGTCGCGGTTGGTTCCTGACTATGGCTACACCTTC. Protein product: CASSGSRLVPDYGYTF.

The chain employs TRBV6-1 and TRBJ1-1; D is unresolved. The CDR3 sequence is 12 residues long. The germline V and J ends were trimmed by 5 bases and 9 bases, with 13 bases remaining between them. Looked up from germline, CDR1 is MNHNS and CDR2 is SASEGT. CDR3 nucleotide sequence: TGTGCCAGCAGTTGGAGCATGGAGAAAGCTTTCTTT. Its translation: CASSWSMEKAFF.

V is TRBV6-5 and J is TRBJ1-1; unclear D gene. V dropped 4 bases and J dropped 3 bases, with 9 bases sitting between them. The CDR3 length is 13 residues. Germline loops: CDR1 MNHEY, CDR2 SVGAGI. In nucleotides, the CDR3 is TGTGCCAGCAGTTCTTTAGGACACACTGAAGCTTTCTTT. Encoded protein: CASSSLGHTEAFF.

This chain joins TRBV9 and TRBJ1-2, with D unclear. Germline CDR1 reads SGDLS; CDR2 reads YYNGEE. The germline V and J ends were trimmed by 0 bases and 7 bases, with 16 bases remaining between them. The CDR3 runs 15 residues. The CDR3 protein is CASSVVESRNLGYTF. Here the CDR3 DNA reads TGTGCCAGCAGCGTAGTTGAGAGTAGAAACCTTGGCTACACCTTC.

V and J are TRBV10-3 and TRBJ2-1; D perhaps matches TRBD2 (6 bases). V gave up 2 bases and J gave up 0 bases, with 14 bases separating them. The CDR3 runs to 17 residues. CDR1 is ENHRY, CDR2 SYGVKD, per germline. As DNA, the CDR3 is TGTGCCATCAGTGAGCAAGCGGGTGAGAGCTCCTACAATGAGCAGTTCTTC. It codes for CAISEQAGESSYNEQFF.

The genes are TRBV15 and TRBJ2-3, with D maybe TRBD1 (5 bases). Germline V gene sequence: CDR1 LNHNV, CDR2 YYDKDF (reference sequence). Trimming stripped 8 bases from V and 8 bases from J, with 11 bases between. The CDR3 sequence is 11 residues long. As DNA, the CDR3 is TGTGCCACCGGAGACCAGGGTACGCAGTATTTT. Protein: CATGDQGTQYF.

This chain links TRBV27 with TRBJ2-5, with 11 bases identical to TRBD1. The V gene end was trimmed by 7 bases and the J gene end by 4 bases; junction bases not matched to a gene: 2. The length of the CDR3 is 13 residues. Germline CDR1 and CDR2: MNHEY and SMNVEV (reference sequence). In nucleotides, the CDR3 is TGTGCCAGCACGGGACAGGGGGTAGAGACCCAGTACTTC. Protein: CASTGQGVETQYF.

The DNA of the CDR3 is TGTGCCAGCAGCTCCCATAGCGGGAGCTCCTCCTACGAGCAGTACTTC. Residues: CASSSHSGSSSYEQYF. V gene TRBV9 combines with J gene TRBJ2-7; 9 bases are a match to TRBD2. Germline assignment: CDR1 SGDLS and CDR2 YYNGEE. CDR3 length: 16 amino acids. The ends lost 4 bases at V and 0 bases at J; junction bases unmatched: 8.